The rows below give T cell receptor beta chains drawn from one sample of a study of CD8 T cells in Susac syndrome. TCRdb passed the immunoSEQ multiplex PCR reads through MiXCR, listing each CDR3 protein once. The table includes just over 150,000 distinct CDR3 sequences, around 95% detected once. The sample taken for sequencing was CD8+ T cells from PBMCs. These receptors came from a human donor with multiple sclerosis. CDR3s include the opening cysteine and the closing phenylalanine or tryptophan. D genes are given only for firm matches. Some rows have no size entry. The others give once, few or many, or a class for an expanded clone.

v_gene	d_gene	j_gene	abundance	CDR3aa	CDR3nt
TRBV29-1	NA	TRBJ2-3	NA	CSVGFKDTQYF	TGCAGCGTGGGGTTCAAAGATACGCAGTATTTT
TRBV19	TRBD1	TRBJ2-7	NA	CAGSSMQGAYEQYF	TGTGCCGGTAGTTCCATGCAGGGGGCATACGAGCAGTACTTC
TRBV20-1	NA	TRBJ1-2	NA	CSAPSGNYGYTF	TGCAGTGCGCCCTCCGGGAACTATGGCTACACCTTC
TRBV29-1	NA	TRBJ1-2	NA	CSVVGGVSYGYTF	TGCAGCGTTGTTGGCGGCGTATCATATGGCTACACCTTC
TRBV29-1	NA	TRBJ1-2	NA	CSVPATTGSYGYTF	TGCAGCGTCCCCGCTACCACAGGGTCCTATGGCTACACCTTC
TRBV28	NA	TRBJ2-7	few	CASSPRTGSSYEQYF	TGTGCCAGCAGTCCCCGGACGGGCAGCTCCTACGAGCAGTACTTC
TRBV27	NA	TRBJ2-7	NA	CASSLGIGGVNEQYF	TGTGCCAGCAGTTTGGGGATAGGAGGAGTGAACGAGCAGTACTTC
TRBV7-9	NA	TRBJ2-7	once	CASSLFQGPEQYF	TGTGCCAGCAGCTTATTCCAGGGTCCCGAGCAGTACTTC
TRBV10-2	NA	TRBJ2-7	NA	CASSESGRGYEQYF	TGCGCCAGCAGTGAGTCTGGTCGCGGATACGAGCAGTACTTC
TRBV11-2	NA	TRBJ2-7	NA	CASSLDLGSEQYF	TGTGCCAGCAGCTTAGATCTAGGATCCGAGCAGTACTTC
TRBV7-8	NA	TRBJ1-2	NA	CASSLLQEGYGYTF	TGTGCCAGCAGCTTATTACAGGAGGGCTATGGCTACACCTTC
TRBV10-3	NA	TRBJ1-1	NA	CAISHRTERTEAFF	TGTGCCATCAGTCACCGGACAGAGCGGACTGAAGCTTTCTTT
TRBV29-1	TRBD2	TRBJ2-3	NA	CSVLGGGADTQYF	TGCAGCGTTCTTGGCGGGGGGGCAGATACGCAGTATTTT
TRBV6-2/TRBV6-3	NA	TRBJ2-1	NA	CASWTGSSYNEQFF	TGTGCCAGCTGGACGGGGAGTTCCTACAATGAGCAGTTCTTC
TRBV20-1	NA	TRBJ1-2	NA	CSARDSSNYGYTF	TGCAGTGCTAGAGATTCATCGAACTATGGCTACACCTTC
TRBV7-9	NA	TRBJ2-6	NA	CASSGGQDEGWRANVLTF	TGTGCCAGCAGCGGCGGGCAGGACGAAGGTTGGAGGGCCAACGTCCTGACTTTC
TRBV28	NA	TRBJ2-1	NA	CASTLEAYNEQFF	TGTGCCAGCACCTTGGAAGCCTACAATGAGCAGTTCTTC
TRBV7-8	TRBD1	TRBJ2-3	NA	CASSGGTGPTDTQYF	TGTGCCAGCAGCGGGGGGACAGGGCCCACAGATACGCAGTATTTT
TRBV6-2/TRBV6-3	NA	TRBJ2-7	few	CASSYFTYEQYF	TGTGCCAGCAGTTACTTCACCTACGAGCAGTACTTC
TRBV12-3/TRBV12-4	TRBD1	TRBJ1-2	NA	CASSSRQGLDGYTF	TGTGCCAGCAGTTCTCGACAGGGACTAGATGGCTACACCTTC
TRBV7-6	NA	TRBJ2-3	NA	CASSLVETDTQYF	TGTGCCAGCAGCTTAGTGGAGACAGATACGCAGTATTTT
TRBV6-2/TRBV6-3	TRBD2	TRBJ2-1	NA	CASSHPELAVLLQFF	TGTGCCAGCAGCCATCCGGAACTAGCGGTTCTCTTGCAGTTCTTC
TRBV9	TRBD1	TRBJ2-7	NA	CASSGSSGTAYEQYF	TGTGCCAGCAGCGGAAGCTCCGGGACAGCCTACGAGCAGTACTTC
TRBV30	NA	TRBJ2-7	NA	CAWSEVGYEQYF	TGTGCCTGGAGTGAGGTGGGGTACGAGCAGTACTTC
TRBV6-2/TRBV6-3	NA	TRBJ2-2	NA	CASSYEGSNTGELFF	TGTGCCAGCAGTTACGAGGGATCGAACACCGGGGAGCTGTTTTTT
TRBV27	NA	TRBJ2-5	NA	CASSSNQETQYF	TGTGCCAGCAGTTCCAACCAAGAGACCCAGTACTTC
TRBV29-1	NA	TRBJ2-2	NA	CSAPDLLTGELFF	TGCAGCGCCCCGGACCTTCTCACCGGGGAGCTGTTTTTT
TRBV5-1	NA	TRBJ2-7	NA	CASSLEGRGYEQYF	TGCGCCAGCAGCTTGGAAGGCAGGGGCTACGAGCAGTACTTC
TRBV9	NA	TRBJ1-2	NA	CASSPSGRIPLF	TGTGCCAGCAGCCCGTCGGGACGGATACCACTTTTC
TRBV5-1	NA	TRBJ1-2	NA	CASSSGGSPEIYGYTF	TGCGCCAGCAGCTCTGGCGGTAGCCCAGAGATCTATGGCTACACCTTC
TRBV20-1	NA	TRBJ1-5	NA	CSARDRTYPDNQPQHF	TGCAGTGCTAGAGATCGGACATACCCCGACAATCAGCCCCAGCATTTT
TRBV29-1	NA	TRBJ1-1	NA	CSVDRSLGGRTEAFF	TGCAGCGTTGACCGGAGTCTCGGGGGCAGGACTGAAGCTTTCTTT
TRBV12-3/TRBV12-4	NA	TRBJ1-2	NA	CASTRGVLGYTF	TGTGCCAGCACTCGAGGGGTCCTTGGCTACACCTTC
TRBV7-9	NA	TRBJ1-1	NA	CASTDENTEAFF	TGTGCCAGCACCGATGAGAACACTGAAGCTTTCTTT